Shown below are 18 T cell receptor beta chains from a single sample sequenced in a study of cytomegalovirus exposure and HLA in healthy donors. It was with 60 Vbeta and 13 Jbeta primers that the PCR ran. The table came from immunoSEQ multiplex PCR; TCRdb's copy has only in-frame clones and leaves some out. The profile covers tens of thousands of clones, with 82% appearing a single time and 3% to 4% taken by the ten largest. The sample comprised PBMCs. These receptors were taken from a man aged 45 to 65 in good health and CMV-seronegative.

The chain carries TRBV19 and TRBJ2-7; weak D call: TRBD1 (6 bases). The CDR3 length is 16 residues. In germline, CDR1 is LNHDA, CDR2 SQIVND (reference sequence). With 5 bases removed from V and 6 bases from J, the gap between germline ends came to 23 bases. This chain's CDR3 is CASSLWTAKGPVEQYF. The CDR3 DNA sequence: TGTGCCAGTAGTCTGTGGACAGCTAAGGGCCCGGTCGAGCAGTACTTC.

The chain is built from TRBV9 and TRBJ2-2; a weak D match, TRBD2 (6 bases). The V gene's germline CDR1 is SGDLS and CDR2 YYNGEE. The CDR3 runs to 15 residues. V lost 0 bases and J lost 5, with 11 bases in between. The CDR3 spells CASSVAGVGTGELFF. The DNA for the CDR3 is TGTGCCAGCAGCGTAGCGGGAGTTGGTACCGGGGAGCTGTTTTTT.

V and J are TRBV28 and TRBJ2-3; 14 bases match TRBD2. V shed 5 bases, J shed 6 bases, and the junction held 10 bases outside the gene matches. CDR1 and CDR2 (germline): MDHEN, SYDVKM. The CDR3 is 17 residues long. The CDR3 nucleotides are TGTGCCAGCAGTCTCCCATTAGGGACTAGCGGGAGTGATACGCAGTATTTT. It translates to CASSLPLGTSGSDTQYF.

This clone was recorded a few times. The V call is TRBV6-1, the J call TRBJ2-7, with a possible D match to TRBD2 (5 bases). Germline-derived CDR1 and CDR2 are MNHNS and SASEGT. CDR3 length: 17 amino acids. V was trimmed by 0 bases and J by 5 bases, leaving 20 bases between them. This CDR3 is CASSEASAGLYGNEQYF. The CDR3 bases are TGTGCCAGCAGTGAAGCTTCTGCCGGGTTATACGGGAACGAGCAGTACTTC.

The chain couples TRBV5-1 to TRBJ2-1; 8 bases align to TRBD2. The trim removed 0 bases at V and 2 bases at J, leaving 4 bases unmatched. This CDR3 spans 16 amino acids. Germline assignment: CDR1 SGHRS and CDR2 YFSETQ. The CDR3 is CASSLGASGPYNEQFF. CDR3 coding DNA: TGCGCCAGCAGCTTGGGGGCTAGCGGGCCCTACAATGAGCAGTTCTTC.

J is TRBJ2-5 and V is TRBV6-4; TRBD2 might be the D (6 bases). The V and J ends lost 4 bases and 2 bases respectively, with 11 bases between them. This CDR3 contains 14 residues. The germline CDR1 and CDR2 sequences are MRHNA and SNTAGT. CDR3 sequence reads: CASSATRTQETQYF. CDR3 nucleotides: TGTGCCAGCAGTGCGACTAGAACTCAAGAGACCCAGTACTTC.

This clone was counted a single time. CDR3 in amino acids: CASSLVQGAISGGYTF. The CDR3 nucleotides read TGCGCCAGCAGCTTGGTACAGGGGGCGATATCGGGGGGCTACACCTTC. V is TRBV5-1 and J is TRBJ1-2, with 9 nucleotides matching TRBD1. Germline assignment: CDR1 SGHRS and CDR2 YFSETQ. This CDR3 spans 16 amino acids. V lost 0 bases to trimming and J lost 8 bases; unmatched junction nucleotides: 11. Variable domain in full (rest from reference TRBV5-1 and TRBJ1-2): KAGVTQTPRYLIKTRGQQVTLSCSPISGHRSVSWYQQTPGQGLQFLFEYFSETQRNKGNFPGRFSGRQFSNSRSEMNVSTLELGDSALYLCASSLVQGAISGGYTFGSGTRLTVV.

The rearrangement joins TRBV28 to TRBJ1-5; D is uncertain. The length of the CDR3 is 12 residues. The ends were cut back, 3 bases at V and 7 bases at J, with 7 bases in the middle. CDR1 and CDR2 (germline): MDHEN, SYDVKM. The CDR3 coding sequence is TGTGCCAGCAGTTTGGGCGGGCAGCCCCAGCATTTT. Translation gives CASSLGGQPQHF.

The chain recombines TRBV2 with TRBJ2-7, with D possibly matching TRBD1 (6 bases). The CDR3 extends over 14 amino acids. Germline lookup yields CDR1 SNHLY and CDR2 FYNNEI. Trimming took off 5 bases at V and 6 bases at J, with 17 bases between the two ends. CDR3 in DNA: TGTGCCAGCAGTTATCAAACAGGGCTGGGCGAGCAGTACTTC. Protein product: CASSYQTGLGEQYF.

The CDR3 loop reads CSVLNRANYGYTF. CDR3 coding DNA: TGCAGCGTTTTAAATAGAGCTAACTATGGCTACACCTTC. The V gene is TRBV29-1, the J gene TRBJ1-2, with D unclear. The CDR3 is 13 residues long. Germline assignment: CDR1 SQVTM and CDR2 ANQGSEA. V was clipped by 5 bases and J by 0 bases, with 10 bases between them.

This clone has just one count. V gene TRBV10-3 combines with J gene TRBJ2-3; 7 bases are a match to TRBD2. From germline, CDR1 is ENHRY and CDR2 SYGVKD. CDR3 size: 12 residues. V gave up 11 bases and J gave up 2 bases; unmatched junction bases: 4. The CDR3 spells CASRDYTDTQYF. As DNA, the CDR3 is TGTGCCTCCCGGGACTACACAGATACGCAGTATTTT.

V gene TRBV27 combines with J gene TRBJ2-7; a possible D gene is TRBD2 (5 bases). Trimming left V 8 bases short and J 9 bases short, with 23 bases between. The CDR3 is 14 residues long. Germline values: CDR1 MNHEY, CDR2 SMNVEV (reference sequence). DNA of the CDR3: TGTGCCAGCGCTTCAACGGGATCTACGTTGGGGCAGTACTTC. This translates into CASASTGSTLGQYF.

This clone was seen a few times. The rearrangement joins TRBV7-2 to TRBJ1-4; D is unresolved. Germline V gives CDR1 SGHTA, CDR2 FQGNSA. V lost 1 base to trimming and J lost 5 bases, with 11 bases between them. There are 15 residues in the CDR3. This chain's CDR3 is CASSLDLQPNEKLFF. CDR3 DNA sequence: TGTGCCAGCAGCTTAGACCTACAGCCCAATGAAAAACTGTTTTTT. Combining the CDR3 with reference TRBV7-2 and TRBJ1-4 gives the whole variable domain GAGVSQSPSNKVTEKGKDVELRCDPISGHTALYWYRQSLGQGLEFLIYFQGNSAPDKSGLPSDRFSAERTGGSVSTLTIQRTQQEDSAVYLCASSLDLQPNEKLFFGSGTQLSVL.

The chain has TRBV25-1 and TRBJ2-7; D is unresolved. The germline CDR1 and CDR2 sequences are MGHDK and SYGVNS. The CDR3 loop spans 13 amino acids. The ends were cut back, 6 bases at V and 6 bases at J, with 15 bases in the middle. The chain's CDR3 is CASRPLGVSEQYF. CDR3 nucleotides: TGTGCCAGCAGACCCCTCGGAGTATCCGAGCAGTACTTC.

In DNA form, the CDR3 reads TGTGCCAGCAGCTTAGGGCGGGAGGTTTACGAGCAGTACTTC. Translated: CASSLGREVYEQYF. The chain couples TRBV5-4 to TRBJ2-7, with 8 bases matching TRBD2. Losses at the gene ends were 2 bases for V and 4 bases for J; bases not matched to a gene: 5. From germline, CDR1 is SGHNT and CDR2 YYREEE (reference sequence). The CDR3 is 14 amino acids.

The chain couples TRBV19 to TRBJ2-7; tentatively, D is TRBD2 (5 bases). Germline CDR1 LNHDA, CDR2 SQIVND (reference sequence). V dropped 7 bases and J dropped 6 bases, with 16 bases sitting between them. There are 13 residues in the CDR3. The CDR3 bases are TGTGCCAGTACAGACGGTCCCGGGGTCGAGCAGTACTTC. Amino acid sequence: CASTDGPGVEQYF.

The chain links TRBV5-6 to TRBJ2-7; TRBD2 matches 7 bases. Germline V gene lookup returns CDR1 SGHDT and CDR2 YYEEEE. J lost 2 bases, V lost 3 bases, and 8 bases had no gene match. CDR3 length equals 15 residues. The DNA of the CDR3 is TGTGCCAGCAGCTATGGGGGGGGGTTGGCCTACGAGCAGTACTTC. It encodes CASSYGGGLAYEQYF. The whole variable domain, remainder taken from reference TRBV5-6 and TRBJ2-7, is DAGVTQSPTHLIKTRGQQVTLRCSPKSGHDTVSWYQQALGQGPQFIFQYYEEEERQRGNFPDRFSGHQFPNYSSELNVNALLLGDSALYLCASSYGGGLAYEQYFGPGTRLTVT.

This rearrangement joins TRBV6-5 to TRBJ2-7; 10 bases line up with TRBD2. The ends lost 5 bases at V and 6 bases at J; junction bases unmatched: 7. The germline V gene encodes CDR1 MNHEY and CDR2 SVGAGI. The CDR3 loop spans 14 amino acids. For the CDR3, the DNA is TGTGCCAGCAGTATAACTAGCGGGAAGGGCGAGCAGTACTTC. This encodes CASSITSGKGEQYF.